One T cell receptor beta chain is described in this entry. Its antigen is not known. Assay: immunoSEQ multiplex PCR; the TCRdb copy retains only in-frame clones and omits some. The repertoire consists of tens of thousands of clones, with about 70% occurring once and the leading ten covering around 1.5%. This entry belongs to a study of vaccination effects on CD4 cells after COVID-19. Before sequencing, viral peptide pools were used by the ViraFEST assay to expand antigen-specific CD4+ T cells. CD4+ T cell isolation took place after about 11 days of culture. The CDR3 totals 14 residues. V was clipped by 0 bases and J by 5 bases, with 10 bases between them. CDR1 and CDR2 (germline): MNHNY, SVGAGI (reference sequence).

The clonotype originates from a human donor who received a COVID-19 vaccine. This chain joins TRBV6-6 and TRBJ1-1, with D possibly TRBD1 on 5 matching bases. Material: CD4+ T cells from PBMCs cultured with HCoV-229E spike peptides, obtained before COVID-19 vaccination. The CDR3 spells CASSYSGGGTEAFF. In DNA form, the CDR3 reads TGTGCCAGCAGTTACTCCGGGGGTGGGACTGAAGCTTTCTTT.